This T cell receptor beta chain is drawn from a study of shared clonotypes between healthy human individuals. The study's findings and limits: The study sampled only blood, and tissue repertoires likely differ. Of the naive CD4 clonotypes, about 5% were shared across a few donors. Rarefaction showed that sequencing of sorted subsets was incomplete (despite large depth).

The V end lost 4 bases, the J end lost 2 bases, and 14 bases lay between the germline ends. Per germline, CDR1 SQVTM and CDR2 ANQGSEA. The CDR3 consists of 14 residues. Assay: immunoSEQ multiplex PCR; the TCRdb copy retains only in-frame clones and omits some. This sample yields 1.4 million to 1.5 million clones, of which more than 95% are seen a single time; over 1% belongs to the top ten. A remark on this clone: The antigen is not known.

V usage is TRBV29-1 and J usage is TRBJ1-2, with TRBD1 as a possible D gene (6 bases). Sequencing was performed on naive CD4+ T cells sorted from blood. Subset in this sample: CD45RA+ positively selected. This TCR derives from a man aged 30-40 years in good health. DNA for the CDR3: TGCAGCGTTGTAGGGGGGCGAGCAAACTATGGCTACACCTTC. Translated, it gives CSVVGGRANYGYTF.